Below, 23 T cell receptor beta chains from the same sample are listed, as sequenced in a study of identifying expanded T cells in peripheral blood. The data were produced by immunoSEQ multiplex PCR, yet TCRdb's version contains in-frame clones alone and is incomplete. Among roughly 81,000 clones, 84% were seen once, and the ten largest hold roughly 21%. Material: blood. These receptors were collected from a person aged 18-70 years in good health.

Comment on this clone: One end of the junction does not line up with germline, which may come from a read error. The chain is built from TRBV5-8 and TRBJ2-6, with unresolved D. This CDR3 spans 17 amino acids. The germline V gene encodes CDR1 SGHTS and CDR2 YDEGEE. The CDR3 nucleotides read TGTGCCAGCAGTCCGACGGGTACCACCTCTGGAGCCAACGTCCTGACTTTC. As protein: CASSPTGTTSGANVLTF. The full variable domain, in which reference TRBV5-8 and TRBJ2-6 provide the parts outside the CDR3, is EAGVTQSPTHLIKTRGQQATLRCSPISGHTSVYWYQQALGLGLQFLLWYDEGEERNRGNFPPRFSGRQFPNYSSELNVNALELEDSALYLCASSPTGTTSGANVLTFGAGSRLTVL.

The chain couples TRBV5-1 to TRBJ1-2; 8 bases line up with TRBD1. Trimming cost V 0 bases and J 5 bases; bases outside gene matches: 3. Per the germline V gene, CDR1 is SGHRS and CDR2 is YFSETQ. This CDR3 contains 14 residues. CDR3 DNA sequence: TGCGCCAGCAGCTTGGAAGGGACAGGTTATGGCTACACCTTC. Its protein product is CASSLEGTGYGYTF.

This sequence joins TRBV5-1 and TRBJ2-3; perhaps TRBD2 as D (5 bases). The CDR3 runs to 15 residues. From germline, CDR1 is SGHRS and CDR2 YFSETQ. V was clipped by 0 bases and J by 5 bases, with 13 bases between them. CDR3 sequence (DNA): TGCGCCAGCAGCTTGGATTCTTCCGGGGTAGATACGCAGTATTTT. Its protein is CASSLDSSGVDTQYF.

Relative to its sample, this clone is medium-sized (0.01 to 0.1%). The CDR3 loop reads CSVRDDTVSGNTIYF. As DNA, the CDR3 is TGCAGCGTCCGCGATGACACCGTCTCTGGAAACACCATATATTTT. V is TRBV29-1 and J is TRBJ1-3; no definite D call. Germline CDR1 and CDR2: SQVTM and ANQGSEA. The CDR3 consists of 15 residues. V lost 6 bases and J lost 0, with 15 bases in between.

The chain links TRBV28 to TRBJ2-7; D perhaps matches TRBD1 (6 bases). Germline assignment: CDR1 MDHEN and CDR2 SYDVKM. The CDR3 totals 15 residues. The ends were cut back, 1 base at V and 6 bases at J, with 16 bases in the middle. CDR3: CASSLFKSRGPEQYF. In nucleotides, the CDR3 is TGTGCCAGCAGTTTATTCAAATCCAGGGGTCCCGAGCAGTACTTC. The full variable domain, rest sourced from reference TRBV28 and TRBJ2-7, is DVKVTQSSRYLVKRTGEKVFLECVQDMDHENMFWYRQDPGLGLRLIYFSYDVKMKEKGDIPEGYSVSREKKERFSLILESASTNQTSMYLCASSLFKSRGPEQYFGPGTRLTVT.

The gene calls are TRBV28 and TRBJ2-3; possible D gene TRBD2, 5 bases. Trimming pared 6 bases from V and 5 bases from J, leaving 6 bases between. CDR3 length equals 11 residues. Germline V gene sequence: CDR1 MDHEN, CDR2 SYDVKM. CDR3 coding DNA: TGTGCCAGCAGCCGGGGAGATACGCAGTATTTT. The encoded protein is CASSRGDTQYF.

The table lists this clone with a few counts. J is TRBJ2-1 and V is TRBV5-4; 10 bases map to TRBD2. Losses at the gene ends were 0 bases for V and 2 bases for J; bases not matched to a gene: 5. CDR3 size: 17 residues. In germline, CDR1 is SGHNT, CDR2 YYREEE (reference sequence). CDR3 DNA sequence: TGTGCCAGCAGCTTGGCGAAAAGCGGGAGGGCCTACAATGAGCAGTTCTTC. Translating gives CASSLAKSGRAYNEQFF. The variable domain in full, completed from reference TRBV5-4 and TRBJ2-1, reads ETGVTQSPTHLIKTRGQQVTLRCSSQSGHNTVSWYQQALGQGPQFIFQYYREEENGRGNFPPRFSGLQFPNYSSELNVNALELDDSALYLCASSLAKSGRAYNEQFFGPGTRLTVL.

This clone was picked up a small number of times. J is TRBJ1-4 and V is TRBV28; D is undetermined. The germline CDR1 and CDR2 sequences are MDHEN and SYDVKM. Trimming stripped 7 bases from V and 5 bases from J, with 11 bases between. The CDR3 has 13 amino acids. CDR3 nucleotide sequence: TGTGCCAGCATTGAGGCCGGAAATGAAAAACTGTTTTTT. This sequence encodes CASIEAGNEKLFF.

This chain uses TRBV7-2 with TRBJ2-7, with D maybe TRBD2 (6 bases). Trimming left V 5 bases short and J 3 bases short, with 14 bases between. The germline V gene encodes CDR1 SGHTA and CDR2 FQGNSA. The length of the CDR3 is 14 residues. CDR3 region: CASSGRLADYEQYF. The CDR3 nucleotides read TGTGCCAGCAGCGGGAGGTTGGCGGACTACGAGCAGTACTTC.

The rearrangement joins TRBV13 to TRBJ2-7; D unresolved. The V end was cut by 1 base, the J end by 3 bases, with 4 bases between. From germline, CDR1 is PRHDT and CDR2 FYEKMQ (reference sequence). This CDR3 region has 12 residues. The CDR3 nucleotides are TGTGCCAGCAGCTTAGCCAGCTACGAGCAGTACTTC. This translates into CASSLASYEQYF.

This clone was seen only a few times. This sequence joins TRBV7-8 and TRBJ2-3, with TRBD2 matching over 12 bases. Trimming took 5 bases from V and 9 from J; bases not matched to a gene: 15. Germline values: CDR1 SGHVS, CDR2 FQNEAQ. The CDR3 covers 17 residues. The CDR3 region has the DNA TGTGCCAGCAGCGAACTCCCGGGACTAGCGGGTACCCAGACGCAGTATTTT. It translates to CASSELPGLAGTQTQYF.

V and J are TRBV29-1 and TRBJ1-2, with a weak D call TRBD1 (6 bases). The V gene lost 8 bases and the J gene lost 4 bases, with 17 bases spanning the gap. Germline CDR1 SQVTM, CDR2 ANQGSEA. The CDR3 extends over 13 amino acids. The CDR3 sequence: CSIKTGGSYGYTF. CDR3 in DNA: TGCAGCATAAAAACGGGGGGCTCCTATGGCTACACCTTC. The full variable domain, rest sourced from reference TRBV29-1 and TRBJ1-2, is SAVISQKPSRDICQRGTSLTIQCQVDSQVTMMFWYRQQPGQSLTLIATANQGSEATYESGFVIDKFPISRPNLTFSTLTVSNMSPEDSSIYLCSIKTGGSYGYTFGSGTRLTVV.

The J gene is TRBJ1-4, the V gene TRBV2, with D unclear. With 2 bases removed from V and 5 bases from J, the gap between germline ends came to 9 bases. This CDR3 has 14 residues. CDR1 and CDR2 from the germline V gene are SNHLY and FYNNEI. The CDR3 sequence is CASSERWSNEKLFF. CDR3 nucleotide sequence: TGTGCCAGCAGTGAACGGTGGTCGAATGAAAAACTGTTTTTT.

V and J are TRBV5-6 and TRBJ2-2; the match to TRBD1 covers 9 bases. The CDR3 contains 16 residues. With V trimmed by 4 bases and J by 3 bases, 7 bases remained unmatched. CDR1 is SGHDT and CDR2 is YYEEEE in the germline V gene. CDR3: CASSHPTGGDTGELFF. For the CDR3, the DNA is TGTGCCAGCAGCCATCCAACAGGGGGCGACACCGGGGAGCTGTTTTTT.

This chain connects TRBV5-4 to TRBJ2-1; TRBD1 matches at 8 bases. The CDR3 sequence is 15 residues long. The germline gives CDR1 SGHNT, CDR2 YYREEE (reference sequence). V lost 0 bases, J lost 4 bases, and 3 bases stayed unmatched. The CDR3 here is CASSLGGQAYNEQFF. In DNA form, the CDR3 reads TGTGCCAGCAGCTTGGGGGGACAGGCGTACAATGAGCAGTTCTTC.

The rearrangement joins TRBV7-2 to TRBJ1-4; TRBD1 is a possible D gene (6 bases). The CDR3 length is 16 residues. CDR1 is SGHTA, CDR2 FQGNSA, per germline. Trimming removed 2 bases at V and 0 bases at J, with 10 bases between. CDR3 coding DNA: TGTGCCAGCAGCTTACAGGGGACCACAACTAATGAAAAACTGTTTTTT. Amino acid sequence: CASSLQGTTTNEKLFF.

The rearrangement uses TRBV15 and TRBJ2-6, with a tentative D call TRBD1 (6 bases). V was cut by 6 bases and J by 0 bases, with 15 bases left in between. The CDR3 consists of 17 residues. The germline V gene encodes CDR1 LNHNV and CDR2 YYDKDF (reference sequence). The CDR3 bases are TGTGCCACCAGGGAGACAGGTGATTACTCTGGGGCCAACGTCCTGACTTTC. This sequence encodes CATRETGDYSGANVLTF.

The chain carries TRBV6-1 and TRBJ1-4, with TRBD1 matching over 7 bases. J lost 0 bases, V lost 6 bases, and 4 bases had no gene match. From germline, CDR1 is MNHNS and CDR2 SASEGT. The CDR3 is 15 residues long. The CDR3 coding sequence is TGTGCCAGCAGGGATACAGGGGCAACTAATGAAAAACTGTTTTTT. Translating gives CASRDTGATNEKLFF.

This sequence joins TRBV5-1 and TRBJ2-7; 10 bases are shared with TRBD1. Germline V gene sequence: CDR1 SGHRS, CDR2 YFSETQ. The V and J ends lost 4 bases and 5 bases, in that order; junction bases with no gene match: 9. The CDR3 contains 15 residues. This CDR3 reads CASSPWGQGRNEQYF. CDR3 bases: TGCGCCAGCAGCCCCTGGGGACAGGGGAGGAACGAGCAGTACTTC.

The chain recombines TRBV9 with TRBJ2-5; 8 positions match TRBD2. V gave up 0 bases and J gave up 1 base; unmatched junction bases: 8. This CDR3 has 17 residues. Germline-derived CDR1 and CDR2 are SGDLS and YYNGEE. CDR3 sequence reads: CASSVEGSGSPQETQYF. The DNA of the CDR3 is TGTGCCAGCAGCGTAGAAGGGAGCGGGAGTCCCCAAGAGACCCAGTACTTC.

The V call is TRBV11-2, the J call TRBJ1-5, with a possible D match to TRBD1 (5 bases). Germline CDR1 is SGHAT and CDR2 is FQNNGV. The CDR3 runs to 17 residues. The V end was cut by 5 bases, the J end by 0 bases, with 17 bases between. CDR3: CASSGAFERYSNQPQHF. The CDR3 nucleotides read TGTGCCAGCAGCGGGGCGTTCGAGAGGTATAGCAATCAGCCCCAGCATTTT.

The chain links TRBV4-3 to TRBJ2-7; D is perhaps TRBD2 (5 bases). Germline CDR1 and CDR2: LGHNA and YSLEER. V was clipped by 4 bases and J by 1 base, with 14 bases between them. This CDR3 region has 15 residues. DNA of the CDR3: TGCGCCAGCAGCCCCGACCTTCGGGGTTCCTACGAGCAGTACTTC. Translated: CASSPDLRGSYEQYF.

The J gene is TRBJ2-1, the V gene TRBV6-4; 8 nucleotides align to TRBD2. Looked up from germline, CDR1 is MRHNA and CDR2 is SNTAGT. The trim removed 2 bases at V and 4 bases at J, leaving 4 bases unmatched. CDR3 length: 15 amino acids. The DNA for the CDR3 is TGTGCCAGCAGTGACGGGAGCGGGAGATACAATGAGCAGTTCTTC. Protein sequence: CASSDGSGRYNEQFF.